A single TCR beta chain is shown here with its context. Antigen: not known. These data are taken from a study of T-cell memory formation after mild COVID-19. Overall study context: TCR clusters were largely donor specific.

MiXCR, applied by TCRdb to the 5' RACE reads, yields one record per CDR3 protein. The data contain hundreds of thousands of distinct CDR3 sequences, roughly a sixth of them singletons. Overall study findings and caveats: Contracting CD4+ clones sat mainly in CM and EM; CD8+ in EMRA. Pre-infection memory already had some responding clones, implying cross-reactive memory joined.

Sequencing was carried out using PBMCs or a T cell subset sorted from them (not recorded which). The sequence was collected from an adult woman who had mild COVID-19 (a few samples of this study predate the infection). Cell type and time point are not known.

DNA for the CDR3: TGTGCCAGCAGCCTTCAGGGGGTTAGCAATCAGCCCCAGCATTTT. Protein product: CASSLQGVSNQPQHF. This chain links TRBV7-9 with TRBJ1-5; 7 positions match TRBD1. The ends lost 5 bases at V and 0 bases at J; junction bases unmatched: 4. The germline V gene encodes CDR1 SEHNR and CDR2 FQNEAQ (reference sequence). This CDR3 is built from 15 residues.